This T cell receptor beta chain was identified in a study of cytomegalovirus exposure and HLA in healthy donors. Amplification used 60 Vbeta primers and 13 Jbeta primers. Only in-frame clones appear in the TCRdb table, and some are missing; sequencing was by immunoSEQ multiplex PCR. The profile shows 150,000 to 180,000 clones, 75% of them singletons. This CDR3 comprises 13 residues. The trim removed 7 bases at V and 1 base at J, leaving 4 bases unmatched. The germline V gene has CDR1 MNHEY and CDR2 SMNVEV (reference sequence). Whereas donors were nominally healthy upon sampling, unrecorded immune exposures were probable.

The rearrangement uses TRBV27 and TRBJ2-7; 7 bases agree with TRBD1. The receptor comes from a man between 18 and 29 years old in good health and CMV-seronegative. The source material was PBMCs. This CDR3 reads CASNRQGSYEQYF. CDR3 coding DNA: TGTGCCAGCAATCGACAGGGTTCCTACGAGCAGTACTTC.